Shown below are 18 T cell receptor beta chains from a single sample sequenced in a study of blood T cell repertoires in COVID-19. Some clones are missing from TCRdb's copy, which holds only in-frame ones; the method was immunoSEQ multiplex PCR. The sample records 150,000 to 200,000 clones, roughly nine tenths being singletons. Sequences were obtained from peripheral blood. The source is a woman aged 60 to 75 with COVID-19, enrolled during active disease.

The table lists this clone with a few counts. The rearrangement joins TRBV19 to TRBJ1-5, with 8 bases fitting TRBD1. The CDR3 has 12 residues. The J segment lost 7 bases and the V segment lost 10 bases, leaving 6 bases of the junction unmatched. Germline-derived CDR1 and CDR2 are LNHDA and SQIVND (reference sequence). In nucleotides, the CDR3 is TGTGCCACAAGGACAGGGCTCCAGCCCCAGCATTTT. This translates into CATRTGLQPQHF. Variable domain in full (rest from reference TRBV19 and TRBJ1-5): DGGITQSPKYLFRKEGQNVTLSCEQNLNHDAMYWYRQDPGQGLRLIYYSQIVNDFQKGDIAEGYSVSREKKESFPLTVTSAQKNPTAFYLCATRTGLQPQHFGDGTRLSIL.

The J gene is TRBJ1-1, the V gene TRBV11-3; possibly TRBD1 for D (5 bases). This CDR3 has 12 amino acids. Looked up from germline, CDR1 is SGHNT and CDR2 is YENEEA. Trimming left V 5 bases short and J 6 bases short, with 10 bases between. The CDR3 loop reads CASSLRAAEAFF. CDR3 bases: TGTGCCAGCAGCCTCAGGGCCGCTGAAGCTTTCTTT.

This chain connects TRBV11-3 to TRBJ2-7; 16 nucleotides match TRBD2. The J segment lost 4 bases and the V segment lost 5 bases, leaving 8 bases of the junction unmatched. In germline, CDR1 is SGHNT, CDR2 YENEEA. The CDR3 spans 17 residues. This CDR3 is CASSGGTSGRAQYEQYF. CDR3 bases: TGTGCCAGCAGCGGGGGGACTAGCGGGAGGGCCCAGTACGAGCAGTACTTC.

This sequence joins TRBV6-5 and TRBJ1-5, with 7 bases lining up with TRBD1. Germline V CDR1 and CDR2: MNHEY, SVGAGI. The CDR3 runs 15 residues. Germline trimming cut 6 bases from V and 4 bases from J; bases unmatched to any gene: 9. This CDR3 is CASRVYRQGNQPQHF. The CDR3 nucleotides read TGTGCCAGCAGGGTATATCGACAGGGAAATCAGCCCCAGCATTTT.

The chain joins TRBV27 to TRBJ2-3; D uncertain. Germline values: CDR1 MNHEY, CDR2 SMNVEV (reference sequence). V lost 8 bases to trimming and J lost 3 bases, with 9 bases between them. The CDR3 has 12 amino acids. The CDR3 DNA reads TGTGCCAGCGGGCATTCGACAGATACGCAGTATTTT. It yields the protein CASGHSTDTQYF.

CDR3 coding DNA: TGTGCCAGCAGCCGCCGACAGGGGAAGGCAGATACGCAGTATTTT. Its protein is CASSRRQGKADTQYF. The genes are TRBV7-3 and TRBJ2-3; 8 bases are a match to TRBD1. V lost 5 bases to trimming and J lost 4 bases; unmatched junction nucleotides: 8. This CDR3 has 15 amino acids. CDR1 and CDR2 (germline): SGHTA, FQGTGA.

The chain couples TRBV24-1 to TRBJ1-2, with 11 bases identical to TRBD1. Germline CDR1 reads KGHDR; CDR2 reads SFDVKD. J lost 8 bases, V lost 3 bases, and 7 bases had no gene match. CDR3 length equals 15 residues. The CDR3 protein is CATSDRTGGARGYTF. The CDR3 region has the DNA TGTGCCACCAGTGATAGGACAGGGGGCGCAAGGGGCTACACCTTC.

With regard to this clone: Other nucleotide sequences from this sample produce the same CDR3. Written as DNA, the CDR3 is TGTGCCAGCAGCGGCGGGACTAGCGGCTCCTACGAGCAGTACTTC. Its protein product is CASSGGTSGSYEQYF. The chain couples TRBV9 to TRBJ2-7; 11 nucleotides line up with TRBD2. Per germline, CDR1 SGDLS and CDR2 YYNGEE. J was trimmed by 0 bases and V by 3 bases; bases with no gene match: 2. The CDR3 has 15 amino acids.

J is TRBJ2-7 and V is TRBV30; tentatively, D is TRBD1 (5 bases). The CDR3 is 11 amino acids. V was pared by 5 bases and J by 3 bases, with 8 bases between. Looked up from germline, CDR1 is GTSNPN and CDR2 is SVGIG (reference sequence). The CDR3 region is CAWGQGYEQYF. CDR3 in DNA: TGTGCCTGGGGGCAGGGCTACGAGCAGTACTTC.

The chain carries TRBV21-1 and TRBJ2-1; the table's TRBD2 call for D was not verified on the DNA. TRBV21-1 is assigned pseudogene status. The CDR3 consists of 16 residues. The CDR3 sequence is CASSKGERISYNEQFF. In nucleotides, the CDR3 is TGTGCCAGCAGCAAAGGGGAGCGGATCTCCTACAATGAGCAGTTCTTC.

V is TRBV9 and J is TRBJ1-5, with D possibly matching TRBD1 (6 bases). Germline CDR1 reads SGDLS; CDR2 reads YYNGEE. The V and J ends lost 7 bases and 4 bases respectively, with 15 bases between them. The CDR3 sequence is 14 residues long. CDR3: CASASGGGNQPQHF. DNA for the CDR3: TGTGCCAGCGCCTCGGGGGGCGGAAATCAGCCCCAGCATTTT.

The chain has TRBV3-1 (or the pseudogene TRBV3-2) and TRBJ2-3, with 8 bases lining up with TRBD2. Germline loops: CDR1 LGHDT, CDR2 YNNKEL (reference sequence). The CDR3 is made up of 16 amino acids. V dropped 3 bases and J dropped 4; count of bases not matched to a gene: 9. The CDR3 protein is CASSHPKRERADTQYF. In DNA, the CDR3 is TGTGCCAGCAGCCACCCTAAGCGGGAGCGGGCAGATACGCAGTATTTT.

The V and J genes are TRBV9 and TRBJ2-7; D may be TRBD2 (6 bases). The CDR3 runs 14 residues. Germline V gene sequence: CDR1 SGDLS, CDR2 YYNGEE. V lost 1 base and J 3 bases, leaving 11 bases between the germline ends. The CDR3 DNA sequence: TGTGCCAGCAGCGTATCCGGGAGTCTCTACGAGCAGTACTTC. It translates to CASSVSGSLYEQYF.

This rearrangement joins TRBV9 to TRBJ1-5; 7 bases map to TRBD1. The trim removed 3 bases at V and 5 bases at J, leaving 8 bases unmatched. Per germline, CDR1 SGDLS and CDR2 YYNGEE. The CDR3 is made up of 15 amino acids. The CDR3 sequence is CASSESGGKDQPQHF. CDR3 DNA sequence: TGTGCCAGCAGCGAATCAGGGGGGAAGGATCAGCCCCAGCATTTT.

The chain uses TRBV11-3 and TRBJ2-7; tentative D call: TRBD1 (5 bases). The CDR3 has 15 residues. Germline values: CDR1 SGHNT, CDR2 YENEEA. Trimming pared 0 bases from V and 4 bases from J, leaving 13 bases between. CDR3 residues: CASSLDQGNTYEQYF. CDR3 DNA: TGTGCCAGCAGCTTAGATCAGGGTAATACATACGAGCAGTACTTC.

The chain uses TRBV6-4 and TRBJ1-5, with D unclear. The CDR3 extends over 18 amino acids. V lost 0 bases, J lost 1 base, and 16 bases lay in between. Germline V lookup: CDR1 MRHNA, CDR2 SNTAGT. The CDR3 sequence is CASSDSTLREKSNQPQHF. The CDR3 DNA reads as TGTGCCAGCAGTGACTCGACGTTGAGGGAGAAGAGCAATCAGCCCCAGCATTTT.

V usage is TRBV7-8 and J usage is TRBJ2-7; a possible D gene is TRBD1 (6 bases). V lost 1 base to trimming and J lost 2 bases, with 15 bases between them. CDR1 and CDR2 (germline): SGHVS, FQNEAQ. This CDR3 is built from 16 residues. The CDR3 region has the DNA TGTGCCAGCAGCTTAGACTCCCTTGGGGGCCCCTACGAGCAGTACTTC. Protein: CASSLDSLGGPYEQYF.

This clone was detected only a few times. This chain links TRBV28 with TRBJ1-5; 7 bases agree with TRBD1. With 7 bases clipped from V and 9 bases from J, the junction kept 12 bases outside the gene matches. CDR1 and CDR2 from the germline V gene are MDHEN and SYDVKM. The CDR3 covers 14 residues. The CDR3 nucleotides read TGTGCCAGCAATTACCCACAGGGGCCTGGGCCCCAGCATTTT. Its protein is CASNYPQGPGPQHF.